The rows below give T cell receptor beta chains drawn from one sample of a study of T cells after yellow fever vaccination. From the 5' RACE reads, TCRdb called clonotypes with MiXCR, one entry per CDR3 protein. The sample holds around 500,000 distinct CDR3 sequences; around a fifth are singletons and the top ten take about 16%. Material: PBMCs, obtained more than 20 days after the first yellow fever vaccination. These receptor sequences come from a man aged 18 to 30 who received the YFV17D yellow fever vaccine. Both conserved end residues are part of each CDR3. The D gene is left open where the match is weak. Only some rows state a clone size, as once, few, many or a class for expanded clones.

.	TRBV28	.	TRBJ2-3	TGTGCCAGCAGTTTTTCAGGGACTCCTGGTTTCGCGCAGTATTTT	CASSFSGTPGFAQYF
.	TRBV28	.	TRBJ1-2	TGTGCCAGCAGTTTAAACGGATATGGCTACACCTTC	CASSLNGYGYTF
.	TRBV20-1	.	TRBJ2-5	TGCAGTGCTAGTTTGGGGGCCGATCAAGAGACCCAGTACTTC	CSASLGADQETQYF
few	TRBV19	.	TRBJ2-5	TGTGCCAGTAGTCCTCGGGACGGAGGACAAGAGACCCAGTACTTC	CASSPRDGGQETQYF
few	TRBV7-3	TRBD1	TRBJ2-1	TGTGCCAGCAGCTTTGACAGGGAATACAATGAGCAGTTCTTC	CASSFDREYNEQFF
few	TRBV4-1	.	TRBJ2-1	TGCGCCAGCAGACCGGATCGGGGAGGACGGGTCAATGAGCAGTTCTTC	CASRPDRGGRVNEQFF
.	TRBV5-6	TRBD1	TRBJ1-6	TGTGCCAGCAGCTTGGCCGGGACAGAGATTTTTTCACCCCTCCACTTT	CASSLAGTEIFSPLHF
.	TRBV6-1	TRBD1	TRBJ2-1	TGTGCCAGCACCCCGACAGGGAGCTCCTACAATGAGCAGTTCTTC	CASTPTGSSYNEQFF
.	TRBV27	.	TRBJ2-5	TGTGCCAGCAGTAACGAGCAAGAGACCCAGTACTTC	CASSNEQETQYF
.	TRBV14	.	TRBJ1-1	TGTGCCAGCAGCCAAGATCTGGGACTGATGAACACTGAAGCTTTCTTT	CASSQDLGLMNTEAFF
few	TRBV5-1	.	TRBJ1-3	TGCGCCAGCAGCTTGGCAGACTCTGGAAACACCATATATTTT	CASSLADSGNTIYF
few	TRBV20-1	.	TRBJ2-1	TGCAGTGCTGACCGGGACTCCTACAATGAGCAGTTCTTC	CSADRDSYNEQFF
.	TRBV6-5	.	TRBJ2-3	TGTGCCAGCAGTTACTCTGGGGCAGGGACAGATACGCAGTATTTT	CASSYSGAGTDTQYF
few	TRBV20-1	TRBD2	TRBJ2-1	TGCAGTGCTAGAGATTCGGGGTCTAGCGGGGACAATGAGCAGTTCTTC	CSARDSGSSGDNEQFF
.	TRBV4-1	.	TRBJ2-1	TGCGCCAGCAGCCAAGAACTCCGGACAGACTACAATGAGCAGTTCTTC	CASSQELRTDYNEQFF
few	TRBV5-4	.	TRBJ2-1	TGTGCCAGCAGCCCTGGGGAAGGGAAGGGGGTGCAGTTCTTC	CASSPGEGKGVQFF
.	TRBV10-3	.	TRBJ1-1	TGTGCCATCAGTGAGGGTTCCAAGACTGAAGCTTTCTTT	CAISEGSKTEAFF
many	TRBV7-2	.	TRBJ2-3	TGTGCCAGCAGCTTACAGGCTAGTGCAGATACGCAGTATTTT	CASSLQASADTQYF
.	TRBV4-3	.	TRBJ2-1	TGCGCCAGCAGCCAAGGAGCTACCAGCTCCTACAATGAGCAGTTCTTC	CASSQGATSSYNEQFF
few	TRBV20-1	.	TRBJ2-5	TGCAGCCCGGCCCCCTGGGCCCAAGAGACCCAGTACTTC	CSPAPWAQETQYF
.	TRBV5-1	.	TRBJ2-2	TGCGCCAGCAGCTTGGGTGCTGCGGACACCGGGGAGCTGTTTTTT	CASSLGAADTGELFF
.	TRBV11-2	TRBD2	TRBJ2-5	TGTGCCAGCAGCTTAGACGGACTAGCGGGGGACCACCAAGAGACCCAGTACTTC	CASSLDGLAGDHQETQYF
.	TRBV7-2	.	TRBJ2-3	TGTGCCAGCAGCTTTTTGGGCGGGGCGCCCGCAGATACGCAGTATTTT	CASSFLGGAPADTQYF
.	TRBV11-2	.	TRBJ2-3	TGTGCCAGCAGCTTAGGTGCAGGGCCTAGCACAGATACGCAGTATTTT	CASSLGAGPSTDTQYF
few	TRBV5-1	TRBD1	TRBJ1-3	TGCGCCAGCAGCTTTGGGTCGGACAGGGCGGCAGGAAACACCATATATTTT	CASSFGSDRAAGNTIYF
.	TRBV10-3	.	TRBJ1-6	TGTGCCATCAGATTCGACTCCCGGGATGGTTCACCCCTCCACTTT	CAIRFDSRDGSPLHF
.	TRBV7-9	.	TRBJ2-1	TGTGCCAGCAGTTTTCGGGGCCACTCCTACAATGAGCAGTTCTTC	CASSFRGHSYNEQFF
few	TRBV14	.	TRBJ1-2	TGTGCCAGCAGCCAAGGGTACTCCGGAAGACCCTATGGCTACACCTTC	CASSQGYSGRPYGYTF
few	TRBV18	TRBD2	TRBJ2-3	TGTGCCAGCTCACCGCCCCTCACTAGCGGGGACACAGATACGCAGTATTTT	CASSPPLTSGDTDTQYF
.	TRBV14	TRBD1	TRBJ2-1	TGTGCCAGCAGCCAACGGAACAGGGGGTCCTACAATGAGCAGTTCTTC	CASSQRNRGSYNEQFF
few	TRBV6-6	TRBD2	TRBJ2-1	TGTGCCAGCAGTTACTCCGCGGGGGAGTTCTTC	CASSYSAGEFF
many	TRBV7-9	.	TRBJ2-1	TGTGCCAGCAGCTTAGATGGAAACAATGAGCAGTTCTTC	CASSLDGNNEQFF
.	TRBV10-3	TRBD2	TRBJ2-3	TGTGCCATCAGGGGGTCCTTGGCGGGGGGAACAGATACGCAGTATTTT	CAIRGSLAGGTDTQYF
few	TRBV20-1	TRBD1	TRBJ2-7	TGCAGTGCTACTGACAGGGTGTGGGAGCAGTACTTC	CSATDRVWEQYF
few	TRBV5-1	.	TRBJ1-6	TGCGCCAGCAGCTTGGACCGGGATTCACCCCTCCACTTT	CASSLDRDSPLHF
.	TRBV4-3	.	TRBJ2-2	TGCGCCAGCAGCCAAGCTGGGGCCGGTCCCGGGGAGCTGTTTTTT	CASSQAGAGPGELFF
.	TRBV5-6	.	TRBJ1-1	TGTGCCAGCAGCTGGGGGCAGATAATGAACACTGAAGCTTTCTTT	CASSWGQIMNTEAFF
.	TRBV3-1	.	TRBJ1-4	TGTGCCAGCAGCCCGAGTGGGGTTGGAGAAAAACTGTTTTTT	CASSPSGVGEKLFF
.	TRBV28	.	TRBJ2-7	TGTGCCAGCAGTTTACTTCCCAAAGGGCGGATCCACGAGCAGTACTTC	CASSLLPKGRIHEQYF
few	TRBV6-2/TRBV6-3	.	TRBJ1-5	TGTGCCAGCAGTTACGGTGGCAGGGCCGTCCAGCCCCAGCATTTT	CASSYGGRAVQPQHF
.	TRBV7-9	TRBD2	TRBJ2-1	TGTGCCAGCAGATTAGGAGCGGGGGGTAAGAATGAGCAGTTCTTC	CASRLGAGGKNEQFF
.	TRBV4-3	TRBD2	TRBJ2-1	TGCGCCAGCAGCTGGACCAGCGGGGGGGAAAATGAGCAGTTCTTC	CASSWTSGGENEQFF
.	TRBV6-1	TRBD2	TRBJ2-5	TGTGCCAGCAGTCAGGGACTAGCGGGAGATGAGACCCAGTACTTC	CASSQGLAGDETQYF
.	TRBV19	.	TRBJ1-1	TGTGCCAGTAGTCTCCTTGGGGACGGTGAAGCTTTCTTT	CASSLLGDGEAFF
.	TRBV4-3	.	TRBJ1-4	TGCGCCAGCAGCCACCAGTCTAATGAAAAACTGTTTTTT	CASSHQSNEKLFF
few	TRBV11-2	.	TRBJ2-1	TGTGCCAGCAGCCTCTATAGCGGAGACTCCTACAATGAGCAGTTCTTC	CASSLYSGDSYNEQFF
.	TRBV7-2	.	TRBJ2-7	TGTGCCAGCAGCTTAGATACGGCCGAGCAGTACTTC	CASSLDTAEQYF
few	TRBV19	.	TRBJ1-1	TGTGCCAGTCCGCTCCCGAGATTGAACACTGAAGCTTTCTTT	CASPLPRLNTEAFF
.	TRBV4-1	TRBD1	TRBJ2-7	TGCGCCAGCAGCCAAGAAGTGGGGACAGGGGGCTCCCACGAGCAGTACTTC	CASSQEVGTGGSHEQYF
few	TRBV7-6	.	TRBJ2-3	TGTGCCAGCAGCTTAGTTCAAGATACGCAGTATTTT	CASSLVQDTQYF
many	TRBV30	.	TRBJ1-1	TGCGCTCTGGGGCGTGGTTTTGGGACTGAAGCTTTCTTT	CALGRGFGTEAFF
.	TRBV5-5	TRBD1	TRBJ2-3	TGTGCCAGCGCGAGACAGGGGTCCACAGATACGCAGTATTTT	CASARQGSTDTQYF
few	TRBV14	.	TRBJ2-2	TGTGCCAGCAGCCAAGTTCACGCTAACAGGGCGAACACCGGGGAGCTGTTTTTT	CASSQVHANRANTGELFF
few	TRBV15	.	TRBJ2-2	TGTGCCACCAGCAATTGGGGTTCCGGGGAGCTGTTTTTT	CATSNWGSGELFF
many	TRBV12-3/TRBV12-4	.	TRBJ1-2	TGTGCCAGCAGCCCGACAGGCCAGTATGGCTACACCTTC	CASSPTGQYGYTF
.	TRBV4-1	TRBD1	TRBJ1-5	TGCGCCAGCAGCCAAACAGGGGTCTGGCAGCCCCAGCATTTT	CASSQTGVWQPQHF
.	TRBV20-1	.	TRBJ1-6	TGCAGTGCCCCCCCGGAGGGTTATGGTTCACCCCTCCACTTT	CSAPPEGYGSPLHF
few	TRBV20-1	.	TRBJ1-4	TGCAGTGCTAGAGTGCGTCTTATGGGTGGAAAACTGTTTTTT	CSARVRLMGGKLFF